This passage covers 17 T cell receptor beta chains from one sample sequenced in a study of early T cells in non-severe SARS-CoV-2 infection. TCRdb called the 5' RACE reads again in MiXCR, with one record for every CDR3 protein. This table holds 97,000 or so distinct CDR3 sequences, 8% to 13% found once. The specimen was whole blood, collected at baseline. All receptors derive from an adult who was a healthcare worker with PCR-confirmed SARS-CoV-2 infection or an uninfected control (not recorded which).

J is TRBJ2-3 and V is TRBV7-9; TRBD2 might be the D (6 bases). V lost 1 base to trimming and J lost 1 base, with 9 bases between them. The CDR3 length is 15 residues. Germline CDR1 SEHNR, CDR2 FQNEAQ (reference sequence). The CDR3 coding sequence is TGTGCCAGCAGCTTAGTTGAGCGGGGCACAGATACGCAGTATTTT. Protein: CASSLVERGTDTQYF.

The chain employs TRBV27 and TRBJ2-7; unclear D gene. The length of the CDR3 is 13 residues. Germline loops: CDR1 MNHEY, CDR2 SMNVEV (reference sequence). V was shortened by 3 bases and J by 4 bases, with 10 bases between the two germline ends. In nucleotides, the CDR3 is TGTGCCAGCAGTTTTTCGCCAGGTTACGAGCAGTACTTC. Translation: CASSFSPGYEQYF.

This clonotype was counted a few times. The CDR3 loop reads CATSLAGLTGELFF. In DNA, the CDR3 is TGCGCCACCTCACTAGCGGGACTCACCGGGGAGCTGTTTTTT. This rearrangement joins TRBV10-2 to TRBJ2-2; 10 bases are shared with TRBD2. Losses at the gene ends were 10 bases for V and 4 bases for J; bases not matched to a gene: 6. The germline gives CDR1 WSHSY, CDR2 SAAADI. The CDR3 runs to 14 residues.

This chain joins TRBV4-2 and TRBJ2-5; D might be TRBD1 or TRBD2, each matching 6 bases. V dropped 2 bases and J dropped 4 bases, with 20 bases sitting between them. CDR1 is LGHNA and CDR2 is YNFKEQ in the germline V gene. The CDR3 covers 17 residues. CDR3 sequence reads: CASSQRVGGAGGETQYF. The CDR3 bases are TGTGCCAGCAGCCAAAGAGTCGGGGGCGCTGGAGGAGAGACCCAGTACTTC.

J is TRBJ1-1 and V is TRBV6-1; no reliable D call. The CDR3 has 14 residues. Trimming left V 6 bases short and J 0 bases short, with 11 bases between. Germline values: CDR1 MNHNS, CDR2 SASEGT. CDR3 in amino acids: CASRATLMNTEAFF. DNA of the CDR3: TGTGCCAGCAGGGCGACACTGATGAACACTGAAGCTTTCTTT.

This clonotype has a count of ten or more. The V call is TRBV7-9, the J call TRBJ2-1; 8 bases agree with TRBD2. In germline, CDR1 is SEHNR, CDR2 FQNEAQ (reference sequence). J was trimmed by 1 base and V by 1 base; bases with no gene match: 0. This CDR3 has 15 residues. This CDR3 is CASSLGGRSYNEQFF. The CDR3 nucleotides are TGTGCCAGCAGCTTAGGCGGGAGGTCCTACAATGAGCAGTTCTTC.

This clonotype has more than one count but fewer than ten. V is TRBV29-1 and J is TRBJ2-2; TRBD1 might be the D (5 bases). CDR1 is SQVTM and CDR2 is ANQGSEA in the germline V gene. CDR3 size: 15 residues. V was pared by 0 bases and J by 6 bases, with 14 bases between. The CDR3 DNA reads TGCAGCGTTGAAGATCCCCCAGGGATCCCCGGGGAGCTGTTTTTT. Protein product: CSVEDPPGIPGELFF.

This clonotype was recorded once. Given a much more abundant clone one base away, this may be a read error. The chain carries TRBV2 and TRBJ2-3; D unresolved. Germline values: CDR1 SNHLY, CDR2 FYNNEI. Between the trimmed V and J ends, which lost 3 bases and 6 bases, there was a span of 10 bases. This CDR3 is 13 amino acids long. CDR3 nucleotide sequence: TGTGCCAGCAGTGAGGCAGGCAGGGATACGCAGTATTTT. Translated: CASSEAGRDTQYF. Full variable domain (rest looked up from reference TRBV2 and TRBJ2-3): EPEVTQTPSHQVTQMGQEVILRCVPISNHLYFYWYRQILGQKVEFLVSFYNNEISEKSEIFDDQFSVERPDGSNFTLKIRSTKLEDSAMYFCASSEAGRDTQYFGPGTRLTVL.

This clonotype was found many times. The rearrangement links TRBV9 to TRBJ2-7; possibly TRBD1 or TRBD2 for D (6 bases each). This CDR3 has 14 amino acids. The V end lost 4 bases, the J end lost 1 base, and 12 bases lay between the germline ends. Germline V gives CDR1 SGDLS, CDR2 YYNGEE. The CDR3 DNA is TGTGCCAGCAGCCCGGGGGCCCTATCCTACGAGCAGTACTTC. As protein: CASSPGALSYEQYF.

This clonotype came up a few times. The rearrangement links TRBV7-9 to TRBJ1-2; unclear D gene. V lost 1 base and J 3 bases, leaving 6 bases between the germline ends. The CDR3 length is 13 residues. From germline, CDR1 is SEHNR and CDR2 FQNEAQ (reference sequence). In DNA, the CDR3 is TGTGCCAGCAGCTTAGAGGGTGACTATGGCTACACCTTC. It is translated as CASSLEGDYGYTF.

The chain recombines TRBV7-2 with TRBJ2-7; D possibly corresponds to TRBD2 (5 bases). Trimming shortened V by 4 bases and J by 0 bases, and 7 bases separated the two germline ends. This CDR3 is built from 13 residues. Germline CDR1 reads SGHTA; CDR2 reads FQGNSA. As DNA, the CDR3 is TGTGCCAGCAGCTCCGGGAACTCCTACGAGCAGTACTTC. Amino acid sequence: CASSSGNSYEQYF.

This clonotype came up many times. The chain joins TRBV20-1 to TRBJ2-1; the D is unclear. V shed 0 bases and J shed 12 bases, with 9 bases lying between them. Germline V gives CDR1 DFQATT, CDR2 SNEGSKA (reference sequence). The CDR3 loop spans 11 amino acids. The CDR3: CSARDLIGQFF. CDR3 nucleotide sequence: TGCAGTGCTAGAGATCTCATCGGGCAGTTCTTC.

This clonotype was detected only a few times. The CDR3 is CSASQGTGQPQHF. The CDR3 DNA reads TGCAGTGCAAGTCAGGGAACGGGTCAGCCCCAGCATTTT. The V and J genes are TRBV20-1 and TRBJ1-5; D possibly corresponds to TRBD1 (5 bases). Trimming took 6 bases from V and 6 from J, leaving 15 bases between them. The CDR3 is 13 residues long. From germline, CDR1 is DFQATT and CDR2 SNEGSKA (reference sequence).

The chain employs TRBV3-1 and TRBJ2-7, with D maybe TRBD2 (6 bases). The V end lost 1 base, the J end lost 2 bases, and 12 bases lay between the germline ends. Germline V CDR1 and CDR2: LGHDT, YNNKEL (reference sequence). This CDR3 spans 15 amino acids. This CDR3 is CASSQGRDSAYEQYF. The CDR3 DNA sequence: TGTGCCAGCAGCCAAGGGAGGGATTCGGCCTACGAGCAGTACTTC.

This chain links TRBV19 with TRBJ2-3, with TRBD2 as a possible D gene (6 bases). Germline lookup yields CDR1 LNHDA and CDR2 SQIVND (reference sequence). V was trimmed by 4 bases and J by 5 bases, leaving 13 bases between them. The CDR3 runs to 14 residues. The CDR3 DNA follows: TGTGCCAGTAGTAGAGGACTAAGCGGAGATACGCAGTATTTT. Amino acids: CASSRGLSGDTQYF.

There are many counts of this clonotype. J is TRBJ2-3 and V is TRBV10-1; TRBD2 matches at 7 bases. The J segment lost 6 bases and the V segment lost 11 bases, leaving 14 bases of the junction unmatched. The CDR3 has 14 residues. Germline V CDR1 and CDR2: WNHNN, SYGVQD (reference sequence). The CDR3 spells CASSSGHEGDTQYF. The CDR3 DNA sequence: TGCGCCTCGTCTAGCGGACACGAGGGGGATACGCAGTATTTT.

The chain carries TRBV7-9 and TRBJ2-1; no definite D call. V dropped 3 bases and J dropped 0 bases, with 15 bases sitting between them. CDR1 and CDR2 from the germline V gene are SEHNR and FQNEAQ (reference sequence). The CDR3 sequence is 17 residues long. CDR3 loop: CASSFESAMNSYNEQFF. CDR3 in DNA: TGTGCCAGCAGCTTCGAATCGGCCATGAACTCCTACAATGAGCAGTTCTTC.